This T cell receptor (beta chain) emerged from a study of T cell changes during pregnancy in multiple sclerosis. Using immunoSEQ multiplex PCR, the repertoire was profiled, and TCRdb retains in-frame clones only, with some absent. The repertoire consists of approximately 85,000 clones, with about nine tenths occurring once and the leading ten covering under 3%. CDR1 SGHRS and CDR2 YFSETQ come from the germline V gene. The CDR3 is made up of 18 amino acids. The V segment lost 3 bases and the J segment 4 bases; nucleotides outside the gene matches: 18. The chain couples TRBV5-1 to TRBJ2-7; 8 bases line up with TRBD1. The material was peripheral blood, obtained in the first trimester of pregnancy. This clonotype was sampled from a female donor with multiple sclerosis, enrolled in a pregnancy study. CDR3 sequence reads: CASSSSSGGSGAYYEQYF. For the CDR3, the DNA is TGCGCCAGCAGCTCATCCTCAGGGGGCTCCGGGGCATATTACGAGCAGTACTTC.